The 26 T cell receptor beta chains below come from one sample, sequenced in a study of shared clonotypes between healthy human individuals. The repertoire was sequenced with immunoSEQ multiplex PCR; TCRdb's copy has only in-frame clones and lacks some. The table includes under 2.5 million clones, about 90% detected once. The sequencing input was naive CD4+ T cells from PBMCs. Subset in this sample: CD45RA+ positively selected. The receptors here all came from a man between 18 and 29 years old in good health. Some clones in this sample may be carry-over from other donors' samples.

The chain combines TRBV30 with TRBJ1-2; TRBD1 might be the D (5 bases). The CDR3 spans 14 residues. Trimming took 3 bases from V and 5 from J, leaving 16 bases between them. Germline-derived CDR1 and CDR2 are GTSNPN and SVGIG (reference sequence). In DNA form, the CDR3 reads TGTGCCTGGAGGCAGGGTTCCGCGTGGTATGGCTACACCTTC. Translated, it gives CAWRQGSAWYGYTF. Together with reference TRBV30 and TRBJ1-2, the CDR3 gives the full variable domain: SQTIHQWPATLVQPVGSPLSLECTVEGTSNPNLYWYRQAAGRGLQLLFYSVGIGQISSEVPQNLSASRPQDRQFILSSKKLLLSDSGFYLCAWRQGSAWYGYTFGSGTRLTVV.

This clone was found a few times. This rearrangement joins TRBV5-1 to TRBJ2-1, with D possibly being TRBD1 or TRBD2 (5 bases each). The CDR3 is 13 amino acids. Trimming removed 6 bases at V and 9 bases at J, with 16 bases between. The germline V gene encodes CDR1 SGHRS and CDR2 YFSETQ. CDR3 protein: CASKYQGGGEQFF. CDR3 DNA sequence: TGCGCCAGCAAATATCAGGGTGGGGGTGAGCAGTTCTTC. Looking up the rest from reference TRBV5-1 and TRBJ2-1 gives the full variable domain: KAGVTQTPRYLIKTRGQQVTLSCSPISGHRSVSWYQQTPGQGLQFLFEYFSETQRNKGNFPGRFSGRQFSNSRSEMNVSTLELGDSALYLCASKYQGGGEQFFGPGTRLTVL.

The CDR3 coding sequence is TGTGCCACCGCCCAGGGATTTAGGGGGGAGCTGTTTTTT. It encodes CATAQGFRGELFF. V usage is TRBV27 and J usage is TRBJ2-2; TRBD1 might be the D (5 bases). The germline CDR1 and CDR2 sequences are MNHEY and SMNVEV (reference sequence). V was shortened by 10 bases and J by 8 bases, with 17 bases between the two germline ends. The CDR3 contains 13 residues.

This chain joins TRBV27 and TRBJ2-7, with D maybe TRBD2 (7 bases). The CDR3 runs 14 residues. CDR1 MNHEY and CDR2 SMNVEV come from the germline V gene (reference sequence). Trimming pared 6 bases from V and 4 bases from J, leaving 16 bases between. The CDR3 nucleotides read TGTGCCAGCAGACAAGGGGGGGCCGGGTACGAGCAGTACTTC. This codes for CASRQGGAGYEQYF.

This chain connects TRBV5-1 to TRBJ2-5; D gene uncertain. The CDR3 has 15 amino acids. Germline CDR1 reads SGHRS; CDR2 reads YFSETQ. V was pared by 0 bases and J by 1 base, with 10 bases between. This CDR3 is CASSLVGRSQETQYF. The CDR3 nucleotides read TGCGCCAGCAGCTTGGTTGGCAGGAGCCAAGAGACCCAGTACTTC.

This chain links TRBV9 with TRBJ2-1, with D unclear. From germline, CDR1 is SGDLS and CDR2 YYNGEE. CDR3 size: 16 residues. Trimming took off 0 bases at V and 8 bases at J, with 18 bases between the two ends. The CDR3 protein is CASSVDHSFLTDEQFF. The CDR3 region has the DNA TGTGCCAGCAGCGTAGATCACTCTTTTCTAACCGATGAGCAGTTCTTC.

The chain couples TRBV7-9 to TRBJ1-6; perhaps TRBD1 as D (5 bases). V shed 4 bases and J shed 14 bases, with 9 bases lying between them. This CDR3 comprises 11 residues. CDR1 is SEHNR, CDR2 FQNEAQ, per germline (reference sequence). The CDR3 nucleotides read TGTGCCAGCAGCTCCGACAGAACCCTCCACTTT. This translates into CASSSDRTLHF.

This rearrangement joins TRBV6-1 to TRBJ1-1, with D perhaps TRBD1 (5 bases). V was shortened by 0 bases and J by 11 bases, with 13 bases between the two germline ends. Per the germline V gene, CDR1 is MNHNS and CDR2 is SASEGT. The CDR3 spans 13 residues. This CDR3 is CASSEALQGMAFF. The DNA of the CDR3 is TGTGCCAGCAGTGAAGCGCTTCAGGGAATGGCTTTCTTT.

The CDR3 nucleotides read TGCGCCAGCAGCTTCCCGGGGAACGGGAACGAGCAGTACTTC. This translates into CASSFPGNGNEQYF. The chain joins TRBV5-1 to TRBJ2-7, with D perhaps TRBD2 (5 bases). This CDR3 contains 14 residues. Germline loops: CDR1 SGHRS, CDR2 YFSETQ. V dropped 2 bases and J dropped 5 bases, with 14 bases sitting between them.

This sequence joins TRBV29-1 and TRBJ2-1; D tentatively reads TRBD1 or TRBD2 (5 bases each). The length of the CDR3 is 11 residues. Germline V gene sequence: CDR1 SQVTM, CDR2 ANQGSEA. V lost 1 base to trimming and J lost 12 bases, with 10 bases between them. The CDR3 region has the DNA TGCAGCGTTGAAGTGGGGGATGGGCAGTTCTTC. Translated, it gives CSVEVGDGQFF.

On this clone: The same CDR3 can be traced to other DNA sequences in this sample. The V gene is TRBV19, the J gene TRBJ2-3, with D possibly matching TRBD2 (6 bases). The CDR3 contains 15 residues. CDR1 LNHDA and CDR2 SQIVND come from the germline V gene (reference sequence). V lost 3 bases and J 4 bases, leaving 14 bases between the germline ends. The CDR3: CASSIGGAGADTQYF. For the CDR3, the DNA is TGTGCCAGTAGTATCGGGGGAGCGGGCGCAGATACGCAGTATTTT.

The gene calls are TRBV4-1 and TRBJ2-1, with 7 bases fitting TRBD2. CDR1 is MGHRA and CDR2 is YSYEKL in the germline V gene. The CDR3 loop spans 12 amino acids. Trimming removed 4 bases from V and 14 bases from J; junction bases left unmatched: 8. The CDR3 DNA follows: TGCGCCAGCAGCCGACCCATGGGGGGGAAGTTCTTC. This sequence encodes CASSRPMGGKFF.

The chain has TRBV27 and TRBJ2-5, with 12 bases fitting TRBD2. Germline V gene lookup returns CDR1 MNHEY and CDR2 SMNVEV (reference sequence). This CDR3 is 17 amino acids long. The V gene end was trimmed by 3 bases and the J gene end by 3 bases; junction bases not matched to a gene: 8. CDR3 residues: CASSLILAGGIKETQYF. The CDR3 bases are TGTGCCAGCAGTTTGATTCTAGCGGGAGGGATAAAAGAGACCCAGTACTTC.

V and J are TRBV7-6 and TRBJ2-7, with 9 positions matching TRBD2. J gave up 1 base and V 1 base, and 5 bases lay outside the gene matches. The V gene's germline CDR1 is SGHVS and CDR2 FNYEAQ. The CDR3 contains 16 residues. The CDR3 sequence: CASSLEASGISYEQYF. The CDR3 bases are TGTGCCAGCAGCTTAGAGGCTAGCGGGATTTCCTACGAGCAGTACTTC.

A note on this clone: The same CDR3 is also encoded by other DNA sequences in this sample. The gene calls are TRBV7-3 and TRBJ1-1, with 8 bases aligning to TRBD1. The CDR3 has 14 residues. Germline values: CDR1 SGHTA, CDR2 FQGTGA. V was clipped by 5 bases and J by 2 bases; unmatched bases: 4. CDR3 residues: CASSPTGVNTEAFF. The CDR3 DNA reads TGTGCCAGCAGCCCGACAGGGGTAAACACTGAAGCTTTCTTT.

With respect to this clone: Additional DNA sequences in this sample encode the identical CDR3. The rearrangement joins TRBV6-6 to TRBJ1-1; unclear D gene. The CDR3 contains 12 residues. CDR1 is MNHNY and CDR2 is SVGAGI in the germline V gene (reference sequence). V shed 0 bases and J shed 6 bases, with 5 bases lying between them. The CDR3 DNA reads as TGTGCCAGCAGTTACTCAAGGTCTGAAGCTTTCTTT. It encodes CASSYSRSEAFF.

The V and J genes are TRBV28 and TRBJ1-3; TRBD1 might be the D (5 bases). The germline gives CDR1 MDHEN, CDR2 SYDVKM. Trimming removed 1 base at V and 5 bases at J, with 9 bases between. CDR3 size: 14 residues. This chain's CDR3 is CASSLFRARNTIYF. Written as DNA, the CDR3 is TGTGCCAGCAGTTTATTCAGGGCAAGAAACACCATATATTTT.

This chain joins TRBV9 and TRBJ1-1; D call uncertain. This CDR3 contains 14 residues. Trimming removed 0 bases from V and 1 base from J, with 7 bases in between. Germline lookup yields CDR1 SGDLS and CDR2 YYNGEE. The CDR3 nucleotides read TGTGCCAGCAGCGTAGACGGGAGGAACACTGAAGCTTTCTTT. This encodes CASSVDGRNTEAFF.

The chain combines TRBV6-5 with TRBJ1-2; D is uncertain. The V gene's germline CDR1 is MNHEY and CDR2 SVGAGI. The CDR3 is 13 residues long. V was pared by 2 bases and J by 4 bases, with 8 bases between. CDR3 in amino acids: CASSYLSGYGYTF. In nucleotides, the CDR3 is TGTGCCAGCAGTTACCTATCGGGCTATGGCTACACCTTC.

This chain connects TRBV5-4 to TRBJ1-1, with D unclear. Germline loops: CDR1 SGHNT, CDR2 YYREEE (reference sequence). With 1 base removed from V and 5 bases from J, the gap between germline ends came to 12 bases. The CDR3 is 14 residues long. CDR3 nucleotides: TGTGCCAGCAGCTTGACCCCGGATATAACTGAAGCTTTCTTT. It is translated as CASSLTPDITEAFF. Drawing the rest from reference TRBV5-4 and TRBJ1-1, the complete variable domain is ETGVTQSPTHLIKTRGQQVTLRCSSQSGHNTVSWYQQALGQGPQFIFQYYREEENGRGNFPPRFSGLQFPNYSSELNVNALELDDSALYLCASSLTPDITEAFFGQGTRLTVV.

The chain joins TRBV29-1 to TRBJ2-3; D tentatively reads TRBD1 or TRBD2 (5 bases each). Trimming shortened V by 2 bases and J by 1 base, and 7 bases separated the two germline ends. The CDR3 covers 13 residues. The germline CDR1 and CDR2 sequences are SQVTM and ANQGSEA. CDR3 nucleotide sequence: TGCAGCGTTGAACAGGGACGCACAGATACGCAGTATTTT. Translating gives CSVEQGRTDTQYF.

The CDR3 DNA sequence: TGTGCCAGCAGCCCACCCCCCGGGCTAGCGGGAGCGGACGAGCAGTACTTC. As protein: CASSPPPGLAGADEQYF. The genes are TRBV4-2 and TRBJ2-7, with 10 bases fitting TRBD2. Germline trimming cut 4 bases from V and 5 bases from J; bases unmatched to any gene: 14. The CDR3 has 17 amino acids. The germline V gene has CDR1 LGHNA and CDR2 YNFKEQ.

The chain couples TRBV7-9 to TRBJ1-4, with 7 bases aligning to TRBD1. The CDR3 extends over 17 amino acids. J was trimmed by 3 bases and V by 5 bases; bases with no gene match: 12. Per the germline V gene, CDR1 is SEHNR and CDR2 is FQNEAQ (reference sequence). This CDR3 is CASSPWDSAAANEKLFF. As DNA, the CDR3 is TGTGCCAGCAGCCCGTGGGACAGCGCCGCGGCTAATGAAAAACTGTTTTTT. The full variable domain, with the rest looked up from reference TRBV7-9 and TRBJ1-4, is DTGVSQNPRHKITKRGQNVTFRCDPISEHNRLYWYRQTLGQGPEFLTYFQNEAQLEKSRLLSDRFSAERPKGSFSTLEIQRTEQGDSAMYLCASSPWDSAAANEKLFFGSGTQLSVL.

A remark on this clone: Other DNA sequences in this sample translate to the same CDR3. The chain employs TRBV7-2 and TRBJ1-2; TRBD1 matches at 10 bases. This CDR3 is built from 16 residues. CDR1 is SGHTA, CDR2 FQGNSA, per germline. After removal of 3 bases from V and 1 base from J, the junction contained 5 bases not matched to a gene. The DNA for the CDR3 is TGTGCCAGCAGCTTGGTTGGGACAGGGGTTAACTATGGCTACACCTTC. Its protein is CASSLVGTGVNYGYTF.

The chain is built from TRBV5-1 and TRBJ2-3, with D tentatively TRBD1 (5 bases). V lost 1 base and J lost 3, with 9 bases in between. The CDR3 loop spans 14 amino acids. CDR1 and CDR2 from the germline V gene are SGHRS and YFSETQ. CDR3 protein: CASSLQGMTDTQYF. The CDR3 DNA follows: TGCGCCAGCAGCTTGCAGGGAATGACAGATACGCAGTATTTT.

As DNA, the CDR3 is TGCGCCAGCAGCACTACTAGTCAACCTACCGGGGAGCTGTTTTTT. It translates to CASSTTSQPTGELFF. The chain carries TRBV5-1 and TRBJ2-2; D might be TRBD2 (5 bases). The ends were cut back, 4 bases at V and 5 bases at J, with 15 bases in the middle. The CDR3 has 15 amino acids. Germline V gene lookup returns CDR1 SGHRS and CDR2 YFSETQ.